The following is a T cell receptor beta chain sequence with its context. Measured with immunoSEQ multiplex PCR; TCRdb has only the in-frame clones, and not every one. The sample consists of around 80,000 clones, about 88% of them appearing once. The data are from a study of OX40 agonist ivuxolimab in advanced cancers. About the research overall: Patients enrolled in dose escalation were diagnosed with hepatocellular carcinoma, melanoma, renal cell or head and neck cancer.

A history of autoimmune disease or systemic immunosuppression excluded patients. Peripheral blood came from all dose cohorts at three timepoints. Trimming stripped 2 bases from V and 0 bases from J, with 14 bases between. Germline-derived CDR1 and CDR2 are KGHSH and LQKENI. The CDR3 loop spans 17 amino acids. The material was CD4+ or CD8+ T cells sorted from blood, obtained in a trial of the OX40 agonist ivuxolimab. This TCR was sampled from an adult with an advanced solid tumor such as melanoma, head and neck, liver or kidney cancer. The V gene is TRBV18, the J gene TRBJ1-3; D unresolved. The CDR3 DNA is TGTGCCAGCTCACCAAACGCCTTTAAACCCTCTGGAAACACCATATATTTT. This sequence encodes CASSPNAFKPSGNTIYF.